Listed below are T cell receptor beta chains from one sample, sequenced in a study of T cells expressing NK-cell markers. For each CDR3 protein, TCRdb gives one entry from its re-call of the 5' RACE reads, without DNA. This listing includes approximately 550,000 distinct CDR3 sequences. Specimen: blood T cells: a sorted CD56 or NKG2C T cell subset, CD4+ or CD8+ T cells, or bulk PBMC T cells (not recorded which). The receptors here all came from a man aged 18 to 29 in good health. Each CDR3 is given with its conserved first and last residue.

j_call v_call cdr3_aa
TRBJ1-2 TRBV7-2 CASSLGLGGSSNYGYTF
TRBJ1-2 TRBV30 CAYPLQGRGYGYTF
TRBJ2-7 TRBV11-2 CASSYLAEQYF
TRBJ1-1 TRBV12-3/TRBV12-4 CASSLPGRANTEAFF
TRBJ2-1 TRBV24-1 CATSQGRNEQFF
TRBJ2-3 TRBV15 CATSGGTGLDYTQYF
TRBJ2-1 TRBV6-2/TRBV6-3 CASSYPAGGSYNEQFF
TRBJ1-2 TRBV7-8 CASSPIEMSYGYTF
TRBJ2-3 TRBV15 CATSPSTDTQYF
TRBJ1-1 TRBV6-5 CASSYLQGGTEAFF
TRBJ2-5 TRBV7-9 CASSLGRQAETQYF
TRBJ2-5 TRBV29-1 CSVELGTEGTPRTQYF
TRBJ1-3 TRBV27 CASSFRSRADTIYF
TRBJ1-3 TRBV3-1 CASSATSGNTIYF
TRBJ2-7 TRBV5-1 CASSLVLAGGPDEQYF
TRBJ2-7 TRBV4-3 CASSQDQGSEQYF
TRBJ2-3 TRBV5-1 CASSLSPSGRESTDTQYF
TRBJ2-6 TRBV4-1 CASSQADARVGPLSGANVLTF
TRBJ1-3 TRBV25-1 CASSEWASGNTIYF
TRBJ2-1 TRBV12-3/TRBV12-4 CASSEGLAGGYEQFF
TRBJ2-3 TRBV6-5 CASSLKTSGRSIPSTDTQYF
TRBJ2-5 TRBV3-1 CASSQKFGLAGGLRQETQYF
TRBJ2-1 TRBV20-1 CSANHGKITGDSPNEQFF
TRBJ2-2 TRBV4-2 CASSQVRTSGSTGELFF
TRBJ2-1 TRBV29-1 CSVDPSLLAGIGEQFF
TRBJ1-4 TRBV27 CASSQFNEKLFF
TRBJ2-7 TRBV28 CASSTSGIYEQYF
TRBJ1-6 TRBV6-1 CASRIVLGSNSPLHF
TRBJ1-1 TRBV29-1 CSVSQMRNTEAFF
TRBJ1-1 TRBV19 CASNLRLRDEAFF
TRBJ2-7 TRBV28 CASSPGGTGKGGGYEQYF
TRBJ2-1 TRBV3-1 CASSRELEGRKFF
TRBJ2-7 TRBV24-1 CATSDGSYRAEQYF
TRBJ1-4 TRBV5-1 CASSYPDSKLFF
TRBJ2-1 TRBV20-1 CSARDPSSYNEQFF
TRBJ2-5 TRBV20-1 CSARPGRGGGETQYF
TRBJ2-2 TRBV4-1 CASSQAILAGSGTGELFF
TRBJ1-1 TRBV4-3 CASSQVDPYGAHPEAFF
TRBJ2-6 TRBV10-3 CAVTREAGANVLTF
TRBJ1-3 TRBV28 CASSTGTGLSGNTIYF
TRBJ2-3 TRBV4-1 CASSRLAEGPDTQYF
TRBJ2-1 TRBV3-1 CASSKSGQGKGNEQFF
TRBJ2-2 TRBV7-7 CASSSSSAGELFF
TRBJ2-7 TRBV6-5 CASSSPGPQTYWEQYF